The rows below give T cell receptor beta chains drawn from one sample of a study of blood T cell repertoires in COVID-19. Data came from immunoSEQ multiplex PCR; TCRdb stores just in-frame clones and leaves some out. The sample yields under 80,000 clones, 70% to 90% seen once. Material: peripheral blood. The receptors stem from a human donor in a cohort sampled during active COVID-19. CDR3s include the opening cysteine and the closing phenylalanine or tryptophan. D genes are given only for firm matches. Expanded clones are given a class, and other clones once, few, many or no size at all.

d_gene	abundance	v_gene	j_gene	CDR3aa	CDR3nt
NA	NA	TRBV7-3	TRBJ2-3	CASSPYTEGTDTQYF	TGTGCCAGCAGCCCCTACACGGAGGGCACAGATACGCAGTATTTT
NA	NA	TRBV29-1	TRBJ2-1	CSVAGTYAYNEQFF	TGCAGCGTAGCCGGGACTTACGCCTACAATGAGCAGTTCTTC
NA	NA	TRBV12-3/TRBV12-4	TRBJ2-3	CASSSFGPDTQYF	TGTGCCAGCAGTTCGTTTGGCCCAGATACGCAGTATTTT
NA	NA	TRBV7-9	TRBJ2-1	CASSLTSPYNEQFF	TGTGCCAGCAGTCTCACTTCACCCTACAATGAGCAGTTCTTC
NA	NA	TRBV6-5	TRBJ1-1	CASINTGLAFF	TGTGCCAGCATTAATACAGGGTTGGCTTTCTTT
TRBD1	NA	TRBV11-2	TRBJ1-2	CASSPIGQGDGYTF	TGTGCCAGCAGCCCAATTGGACAGGGTGATGGCTACACCTTC
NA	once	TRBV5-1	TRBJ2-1	CASSLDGRYNEQFF	TGCGCCAGCAGCTTGGATGGCCGTTACAATGAGCAGTTCTTC
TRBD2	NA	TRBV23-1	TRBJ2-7	CASSQANSGGGEYF	TGCGCCAGCAGTCAAGCGAATAGCGGGGGGGGTGAGTACTTC
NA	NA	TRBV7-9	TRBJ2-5	CASSLGDSVLETQYF	TGTGCCAGCAGCTTAGGGGATAGCGTCCTCGAGACCCAGTACTTC
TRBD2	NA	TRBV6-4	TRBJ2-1	CASGIAGGRDEQFF	TGTGCCAGCGGGATAGCGGGAGGTCGGGATGAGCAGTTCTTC
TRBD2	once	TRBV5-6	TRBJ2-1	CASSLASGTYNEQFF	TGTGCCAGCAGCTTGGCTAGCGGGACATACAATGAGCAGTTCTTC
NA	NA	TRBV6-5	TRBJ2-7	CASRKTGLLFYEQYF	TGTGCCAGCAGGAAAACAGGGCTTCTTTTCTACGAGCAGTACTTC
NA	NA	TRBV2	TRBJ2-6	CASSKQDSGANVLTF	TGTGCCAGCAGCAAACAGGACTCTGGGGCCAACGTCCTGACTTTC
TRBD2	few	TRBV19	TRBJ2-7	CASSMASGRDEQYF	TGTGCCAGTAGTATGGCTAGCGGGAGAGACGAGCAGTACTTC
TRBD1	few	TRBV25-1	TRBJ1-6	CASSERQGVQNSPLHF	TGTGCCAGCAGTGAAAGACAGGGGGTACAGAATTCACCCCTCCACTTT
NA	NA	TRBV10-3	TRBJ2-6	CAISEAGSGANVLTF	TGTGCCATCAGTGAAGCAGGGTCTGGGGCCAACGTCCTGACTTTC
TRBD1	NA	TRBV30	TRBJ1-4	CAWRERGRREKLFF	TGTGCCTGGAGGGAGAGGGGGCGCCGGGAAAAACTGTTTTTT
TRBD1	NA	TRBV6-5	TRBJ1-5	CASRAGTGGQPQHF	TGTGCCAGCAGGGCCGGGACAGGGGGTCAGCCCCAGCATTTT
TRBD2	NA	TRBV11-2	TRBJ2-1	CASSTRLAGSSYNEQFF	TGTGCCAGCAGCACGCGACTAGCGGGGAGCTCCTACAATGAGCAGTTCTTC
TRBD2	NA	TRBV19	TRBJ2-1	CASSIRRTSGIAYNEQFF	TGTGCCAGTAGTATCCGTCGGACTAGCGGGATTGCTTACAATGAGCAGTTCTTC
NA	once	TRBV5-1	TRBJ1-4	CASSPPGGRGKLFF	TGCGCCAGCAGCCCCCCCGGAGGACGCGGAAAACTGTTTTTT
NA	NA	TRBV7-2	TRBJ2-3	CASSLVSSTDTQYF	TGTGCCAGCAGCTTAGTGTCGAGCACAGATACGCAGTATTTT
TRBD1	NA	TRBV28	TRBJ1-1	CASRSDRGMVGAFF	TGTGCCAGCAGGTCGGACAGGGGGATGGTCGGAGCTTTCTTT
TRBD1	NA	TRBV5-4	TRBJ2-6	CASRTGTGGNTGANVLTF	TGTGCCAGCAGAACCGGGACAGGGGGAAATACCGGGGCCAACGTCCTGACTTTC
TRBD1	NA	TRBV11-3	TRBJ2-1	CASSLTGYYEQFF	TGTGCCAGCAGCTTGACAGGGTACTATGAGCAGTTCTTC
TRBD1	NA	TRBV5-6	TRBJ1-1	CASSSGTGLYGQEAFF	TGTGCCAGCAGTTCCGGGACAGGGTTATACGGGCAGGAAGCTTTCTTT
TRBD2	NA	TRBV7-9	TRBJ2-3	CASSLGASGSTDTQYF	TGTGCCAGCAGCTTAGGGGCTAGCGGCAGCACAGATACGCAGTATTTT
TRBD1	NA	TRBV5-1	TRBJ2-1	CASSFWTGVVNEQFF	TGCGCCAGCAGCTTCTGGACAGGGGTTGTCAATGAGCAGTTCTTC
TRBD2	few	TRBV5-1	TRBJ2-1	CASSLGLADNEQFF	TGCGCCAGCAGCTTGGGACTAGCGGACAATGAGCAGTTCTTC
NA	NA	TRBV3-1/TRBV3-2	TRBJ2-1	CASSWSSGEQFF	TGTGCCAGCAGCTGGTCCAGCGGTGAGCAGTTCTTC
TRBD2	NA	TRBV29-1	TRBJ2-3	CSVEAVGLAGLSF	TGCAGCGTTGAAGCCGTAGGACTAGCGGGCCTTAGCTTT
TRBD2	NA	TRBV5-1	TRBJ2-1	CASSLDGLAGGPGGEQFF	TGCGCCAGCAGCTTGGACGGACTAGCGGGAGGACCGGGGGGTGAGCAGTTCTTC
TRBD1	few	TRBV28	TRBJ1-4	CATGGQGRNEKLFF	TGTGCCACCGGGGGACAGGGAAGAAATGAAAAACTGTTTTTT
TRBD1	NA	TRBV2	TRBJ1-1	CASSEEGQANTEAFF	TGTGCCAGCAGTGAGGAGGGACAGGCGAACACTGAAGCTTTCTTT
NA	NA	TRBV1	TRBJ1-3	CTSSRRRWVRNSGNTIYF	TGCACCAGCAGCCGTCGGCGGTGGGTGAGGAACTCTGGAAACACCATATATTTT
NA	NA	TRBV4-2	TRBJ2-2	CASSHAEGNTGELFF	TGTGCCAGCAGCCACGCGGAGGGGAACACCGGGGAGCTGTTTTTT
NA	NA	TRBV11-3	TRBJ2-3	CASSPRLAVTDTQYF	TGTGCCAGCAGCCCGAGATTGGCGGTCACAGATACGCAGTATTTT
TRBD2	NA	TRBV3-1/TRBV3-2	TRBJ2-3	CASSPTSGSTDTQYF	TGTGCCAGCAGCCCGACTAGCGGGAGTACAGATACGCAGTATTTT
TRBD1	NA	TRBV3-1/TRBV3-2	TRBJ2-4	CASSPTGTGGIAKNIQYF	TGTGCCAGCAGCCCAACCGGGACAGGGGGTATAGCCAAAAACATTCAGTACTTC
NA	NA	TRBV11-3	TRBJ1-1	CASSLGYNRGTLRQAFF	TGTGCCAGCAGCTTAGGATACAACCGGGGTACCCTCAGGCAAGCTTTCTTT
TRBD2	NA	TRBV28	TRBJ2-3	CASRGLVRDTQYF	TGTGCCAGCAGGGGACTAGTTAGAGATACGCAGTATTTT
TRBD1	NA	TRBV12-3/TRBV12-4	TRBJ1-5	CASGRGLVQPQHF	TGTGCCAGCGGAAGGGGGCTGGTTCAGCCCCAGCATTTT
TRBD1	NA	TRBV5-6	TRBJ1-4	CASSLGQGFEKLFF	TGTGCCAGCAGCTTAGGACAGGGTTTTGAAAAACTGTTTTTT
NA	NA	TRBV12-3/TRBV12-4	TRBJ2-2	CASTPGVDGELFF	TGTGCCAGCACCCCGGGAGTAGACGGGGAGCTGTTTTTT
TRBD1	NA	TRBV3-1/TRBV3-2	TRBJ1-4	CASSPGGTGGEKLFF	TGTGCCAGCAGCCCAGGCGGAACAGGGGGTGAAAAACTGTTTTTT
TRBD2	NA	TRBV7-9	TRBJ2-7	CASSFGGLAEYEQYF	TGTGCCAGCAGCTTTGGGGGACTAGCGGAATACGAGCAGTACTTC
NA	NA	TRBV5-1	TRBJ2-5	CASSFGAARETQYF	TGCGCCAGCAGCTTTGGTGCGGCCAGAGAGACCCAGTACTTC